This section outlines one TCR beta chain sequence together with its context. The method was immunoSEQ multiplex PCR; TCRdb's version includes in-frame clones alone and lacks a portion of them. The sample holds around 38,000 clones; roughly 77% are singletons and the top ten take 1% to 1.5%. The entry originates in a study of preoperative IRX-2 immunotherapy in early breast cancer. This CDR3 contains 13 residues. CDR1 and CDR2 from the germline V gene are LGHNT and FRNRAP. Stated treatment: preoperative locoregional IRX-2 cytokine immunotherapy. This phase Ib study tested locoregional IRX-2 cytokine immunotherapy given before surgery.

The rearrangement links TRBV12-5 to TRBJ2-5; D unresolved. The material was tumor tissue, obtained after IRX-2 immunotherapy. The sequence was obtained from a human donor with breast cancer. CDR3 amino acids: CASIKGIGETQYF. The CDR3 bases are TGTGCCAGCATAAAAGGGATAGGGGAGACCCAGTACTTC.